This TCR beta chain was sequenced in a study of shared clonotypes between healthy human individuals. Authors' data handling: Junction-only sequences produced by ImmunoSEQ had no quality scores, so filtering differed. Profiled with immunoSEQ multiplex PCR; TCRdb holds only in-frame clones, not every one. For V, J and clone size, that table is used; D and trimming come from the DNA. The sample gives 1.6 million or so clones, about 98.5% of which show up once; roughly 0.35% is in the top ten. Germline-derived CDR1 and CDR2 are LNHDA and SQIVND (reference sequence). V was shortened by 6 bases and J by 6 bases, with 12 bases between the two germline ends. There are 13 residues in the CDR3.

The rearrangement uses TRBV19 and TRBJ1-5, with D possibly being TRBD1 (5 bases). This receptor was identified in a man younger than 40 in good health. Sequencing was done on a sample of naive CD4+ T cells sorted from blood. Documented subset: CD45RA+ positively selected. CDR3 DNA sequence: TGTGCCAGTAGAATCCGTAGGGGTCAGCCCCAGCATTTT. Protein sequence: CASRIRRGQPQHF.